This T cell receptor (beta chain) is drawn from a study of naive and memory T cell subsets (dated by TCRdb to about 2017). For context, the study as a whole: Sorted naive and memory T cell subsets from peripheral blood were analyzed in the study using a UMI-based, open-source pipeline for TCR alpha and beta sequencing. The results of the functional CMV T cell responses matched the IgG serology results in every case. RNA was DNase-treated and reverse transcribed with TCR constant-region primers, mostly using SuperScript III.

The paper's findings and limits, for the study overall: The abundance of TCRs followed a power law with an exponent that differed between naive and memory subsets yet stayed consistent across the three individuals. A clonotype was defined as a single alpha or beta chain sequence rather than as a paired alpha/beta receptor. Gini index rose and Shannon and inverse Simpson diversity fell from naive through CM, EM and EMRA in both CD4 and CD8 cells. No ground truth was available to validate the repertoire findings for the naive and memory subsets. Naive repertoires, especially CD8, contained a few larger clonotypes, possibly memory cells re-expressing CD45RA. After error correction, only a single occurrence was seen for over 90% of naive TCR sequences, so much steeper abundance distributions were produced than in memory subsets. RNA-based TCR counts may be affected by expression changes linked to T cell activation and differentiation.

CDR1 and CDR2 were assigned from the germline V gene as SGHVS and FQNEAQ. The CDR3 sequence holds 14 residues, the cysteine and phenylalanine included. Just CDR3 DNA is preserved here, 42 bases in frame from base 1. V loses 1 base, J loses 4 bases, and the germline ends lie 10 bases apart. Separate amplification of TCR alpha and beta chain libraries was performed from the second PCR step onward. To determine each donor's CMV status, fresh PBMCs were stimulated overnight with CMV viral lysate, and IFNgamma production from CD4+ T cells was then assessed. CD4 T cells were positively selected with Miltenyi beads, followed by positive selection of CD8 T cells from the CD4-negative fraction. Cells were stained for CD3, CD4, CD8, CD45RA, CD27 and a live/dead dye and were sorted on a BD Aria II into four subsets based on CD45RA and CD27. Blood was obtained from a few healthy volunteers, and the blood from each volunteer was fractionated into CD4 and CD8 T cells and subsequently into four differentiation subsets. About 120 ml of peripheral blood was collected from each donor, and PBMC were isolated from the blood using Ficoll-Paque PLUS density-gradient centrifugation. Sorted cells were lysed in RLT buffer, and RNA was extracted with a Qiagen RNeasy kit and stored at -80°C.

The library came from UMI-ligation and nested PCR. The beta constant-region primer was an equimolar mix of two oligonucleotides covering both TRBC1 and TRBC2. The ligated cDNA went through four rounds of PCR with nested alpha and beta constant-region primers together with the SP2 primer. A single-stranded oligonucleotide bearing the SP2 primer plus a 12-nucleotide UMI was ligated onto the 3' end of the cDNA by T4 RNA ligase 1. Incubation of the ligation reaction was carried out at 16 degrees C for roughly 20-25 hours. PCR2 was typically performed as a SYBR Green qPCR and was stopped at a predetermined threshold so that over-amplification was prevented. Apart from the first purification, every purification step used Agencourt AMPure XP magnetic beads. Libraries were quantified by Qubit and checked on a TapeStation, where a main peak was expected near 650 bp. Pooled libraries were sequenced on an Illumina MiSeq with v2 2x251 paired-end kits, typically giving about 0.9-2.1 million reads per sample. Each sample library was pooled at around 4.1 nM, and about 4.5-7% PhiX was included to improve cluster recognition. The authors' pipeline ran thus. FASTQ reads processed by Demultiplexor were assigned V and J genes by Decombinator through tag matching that tolerated a single base-pair mismatch. Collapsinator used UMIs to correct both sequencing errors and frequency errors arising from PCR heterogeneity. TCRs were translated and CDR3s were extracted from the conserved cysteine to the FGXG phenylalanine by CDR3Translator, with non-productive sequences being flagged. Gini, Shannon entropy and inverse Simpson indices were calculated on repertoires subsampled to equal numbers of UMI-defined TCRs. Within the linear range, a power law was fitted by maximum likelihood to the distributions of clonotype abundance. For one naive CD8 sample, the pipeline and MIGEC produced similar UMI counts, unique TCR numbers and clonal distributions. One analysis removed from the naive repertoire any naive TCRs that were also found in any memory subset from the same donor. A set of 6,000 to 8,000 CMV-associated CDR3 sequences, compiled from VDJdb and a published dataset, was used to search the repertoires. TCRdb reworked the public reads: Q25 trimming with fastp, MiXCR clone assembly, productive beta chains retained. For every CDR3 protein sequence, its rows merge into one entry that carries the most common genes and DNA. The V and J calls here are based on TCRdb, not the publication. For this sample the table gives 120,000 to 150,000 distinct CDR3 sequences, of which approximately 18% were detected only once. Roughly 0.63% of the sample lies in the top ten.

As concerns this clonotype: Its specific antigen is unknown. Qualities for individual bases were not recorded, and no much larger clone is one base off.

Sequenced material: naive CD8+ T cells from blood. According to the study, the label for this sample's cell subset or site signals: naive T cells, CD45RA high CD27+. The receptor was derived from a human donor in good health. The chain links TRBV7-8 with TRBJ1-2; a tentative D call is TRBD1 (6 bases match). CDR3 region: CASSLGQGTYGYTF. The DNA reads as follows: TGTGCCAGCAGCTTAGGCCAGGGGACCTATGGCTACACCTTC.